This is a list of T cell receptor beta chains from one sample in a study of blood T cells in healthy people across ages. TCRdb ran MiXCR on the 5' RACE reads and lists one entry per CDR3 protein. The data show about 640,000 distinct CDR3 sequences, with approximately 50% seen just once and approximately 37% held by the top ten. Sequencing was carried out using blood. These receptors were collected from a man aged 60-69 years in good health. CDR3s include the opening cysteine and the closing phenylalanine or tryptophan. A D gene is named only where the DNA matches it firmly. Clone size is not always given. Where it is, it says once, few, many or a class for expanded clones.

CDR3 DNA	CDR3 protein	clone size	V gene	J gene	D gene
TGCGCCAGCAGCCGGGGACAGGGCACTCAGCCCCAGCATTTT	CASSRGQGTQPQHF	NA	TRBV4-1	TRBJ1-5	TRBD1
TGCAGCGTTGGTTCGAGCGGGTCCTACGAGCAGTACTTC	CSVGSSGSYEQYF	NA	TRBV29-1	TRBJ2-7	NA
TGCGCCAGCAGCCAAGATAAGACTAGCGGGGGGACGAGAGAGCAGTTCTTC	CASSQDKTSGGTREQFF	NA	TRBV4-1	TRBJ2-1	TRBD2
TGTGCCAGCAGCGTAGAGACTAGCGGGGGAGCGCAGTACTTC	CASSVETSGGAQYF	NA	TRBV9	TRBJ2-5	TRBD2
TGTGCCAGCAGTGTCTCAGGGCGGATCCAAGAGACCCAGTACTTC	CASSVSGRIQETQYF	few	TRBV6-4	TRBJ2-5	NA
TGTGCCAGCTCACCGTCACTAGCGGGGGGTACGAATGAGCAGTTCTTC	CASSPSLAGGTNEQFF	NA	TRBV18	TRBJ2-1	TRBD2
TGTGCCAGCAGCTTCGGGCCCCAAGGTAGCGAAAAACTGTTTTTT	CASSFGPQGSEKLFF	NA	TRBV7-2	TRBJ1-4	NA
TGTGCCAGCAGTGTGGCTAGCGGGGGATGGAACATTCAGTACTTC	CASSVASGGWNIQYF	NA	TRBV2	TRBJ2-4	TRBD2
TGTGCCAGCAGTGACACAGGGAACACAGATACGCAGTATTTT	CASSDTGNTDTQYF	NA	TRBV25-1	TRBJ2-3	NA
TGTGCCACCAGCAGAGAAGTGAGTTCCTCCTACAATGAGCAGTTCTTC	CATSREVSSSYNEQFF	few	TRBV15	TRBJ2-1	NA
TGTACCAGCAGCCAAGACAGGGGGCGCTCCTACGAGCAGTACTTC	CTSSQDRGRSYEQYF	NA	TRBV3-1	TRBJ2-7	TRBD1
TGTGCCAGCTCACCCGCAGGGGCAGCCTACACAGATACGCAGTATTTT	CASSPAGAAYTDTQYF	NA	TRBV18	TRBJ2-3	NA
TGTGCCAGCACCGGAGGTTTGACACCCCTCCACTTT	CASTGGLTPLHF	NA	TRBV28	TRBJ1-6	NA
TGTGCCAGCAGTGAGGGGGAAGCCCGTGGCTACACCTTC	CASSEGEARGYTF	few	TRBV2	TRBJ1-2	NA
TGTGCCAGCAGGAACAGGGTGGACACCGGGGAGCTGTTTTTT	CASRNRVDTGELFF	once	TRBV11-2	TRBJ2-2	NA
TGCAGTGTTGGTAGCGAAACAGATACGCAGTATTTT	CSVGSETDTQYF	NA	TRBV20-1	TRBJ2-3	NA
TGCGCCAGCAGCTTGGGACAAGACAGGGTGGGCTATGGCTACACCTTC	CASSLGQDRVGYGYTF	NA	TRBV5-1	TRBJ1-2	TRBD1
TGTGCCAGCAGCTTAGGGAGGGTTTCTCGGGATACGCAGTATTTT	CASSLGRVSRDTQYF	NA	TRBV7-8	TRBJ2-3	NA
TGTGCCGGCGCCTTTTTGGATGAGCAGTTCTTC	CAGAFLDEQFF	NA	TRBV6-2/TRBV6-3	TRBJ2-1	NA
TGCAGTGCTAGCGGAGGGCTCGAGACCCAGTACTTC	CSASGGLETQYF	NA	TRBV20-1	TRBJ2-5	NA
TGTGCCAGCTCACCACGGGGGCCTGGGCAGGGGATTTACAATGAGCAGTTCTTC	CASSPRGPGQGIYNEQFF	few	TRBV18	TRBJ2-1	NA
TGCAGTGCTAGAGCCCCGGGTTTGGCTAGCGGGGGGGCCGGGTACGAGCAGTACTTC	CSARAPGLASGGAGYEQYF	NA	TRBV20-1	TRBJ2-7	TRBD2
TGCGCCAGCAGCCAAGCAGGGACAGGGGGGAAATCACCCCTCCACTTT	CASSQAGTGGKSPLHF	NA	TRBV4-1	TRBJ1-6	TRBD1
TGTGCCAGCAGCTTGGTTCGGGGTAAAAACGAGCAGTACTTC	CASSLVRGKNEQYF	few	TRBV5-5	TRBJ2-7	NA
TGCGCCAGCAGACTCGAAGAGACCCAGTACTTC	CASRLEETQYF	NA	TRBV5-1	TRBJ2-5	NA
TGTGCCAGCAGTTACGTGGGGGCAGATACGCAGTATTTT	CASSYVGADTQYF	once	TRBV6-6	TRBJ2-3	NA
TGTGCCAGCAGCCAGGGGGACAGCCGGGACACTGAAGCTTTCTTT	CASSQGDSRDTEAFF	NA	TRBV4-2	TRBJ1-1	TRBD1
TGTGCCAGCAGCTTAGCGGGCGGTAGCGGGGGGGTTTTAGAGACCCAGTACTTC	CASSLAGGSGGVLETQYF	few	TRBV7-8	TRBJ2-5	TRBD2
TGTGCCAGCAGACCCAGCTACGGACTGATGCTTGGGGCCAACGTCCTGACTTTC	CASRPSYGLMLGANVLTF	few	TRBV6-1	TRBJ2-6	NA
TGCAGTGCTAGGGGACAGGGGGCGGACGAGCAGTACTTC	CSARGQGADEQYF	NA	TRBV20-1	TRBJ2-7	TRBD1
TGTGCCAGCAGCCCGGGACTAGCGGGGGGAGGTCGGCAGTTCTTC	CASSPGLAGGGRQFF	NA	TRBV7-2	TRBJ2-1	TRBD2
TGCAGTGCTAGAGTCGGGACAACCGATACGCAGTATTTT	CSARVGTTDTQYF	NA	TRBV20-1	TRBJ2-3	NA
TGTGCCATCAGTGAGGGGGGACAGGGGGCCTACGAGCAGTACTTC	CAISEGGQGAYEQYF	few	TRBV10-3	TRBJ2-7	TRBD1
TGTGCCAGCAGCGTAGATCTAGCCCAAGAGACCCAGTACTTC	CASSVDLAQETQYF	NA	TRBV9	TRBJ2-5	NA
TGCGCCAGCAGTGAGTTGGGACAGGGGTTCGATGAGCAGTTCTTC	CASSELGQGFDEQFF	NA	TRBV10-2	TRBJ2-1	TRBD1
TGTGCCAGCAGTTACTCAAGGACACTTTACAATGAGCAGTTCTTC	CASSYSRTLYNEQFF	few	TRBV6-5	TRBJ2-1	NA
TGTGCCAGCAGCCAAAGCGGGGGGCCGTACAATGAGCAGTACTTC	CASSQSGGPYNEQYF	NA	TRBV3-1	TRBJ2-7	TRBD2
TGTGCCAGCGGGCGGGGGGTCCAAGAGACCCAGTACTTC	CASGRGVQETQYF	few	TRBV7-8	TRBJ2-5	TRBD2
TGCAGCGTGGACTACAGGGTTGGTTATGGCTACACCTTC	CSVDYRVGYGYTF	NA	TRBV29-1	TRBJ1-2	NA
TGCAGTGCTAGACACGGAGCCCCCGGGGGAGACTCCTACGAGCAGTACTTC	CSARHGAPGGDSYEQYF	NA	TRBV20-1	TRBJ2-7	NA
TGTGCCAGCAGCTTAGCGCTGGTCGAGGGGGCCGACGAGCAGTACTTC	CASSLALVEGADEQYF	few	TRBV7-9	TRBJ2-7	TRBD1